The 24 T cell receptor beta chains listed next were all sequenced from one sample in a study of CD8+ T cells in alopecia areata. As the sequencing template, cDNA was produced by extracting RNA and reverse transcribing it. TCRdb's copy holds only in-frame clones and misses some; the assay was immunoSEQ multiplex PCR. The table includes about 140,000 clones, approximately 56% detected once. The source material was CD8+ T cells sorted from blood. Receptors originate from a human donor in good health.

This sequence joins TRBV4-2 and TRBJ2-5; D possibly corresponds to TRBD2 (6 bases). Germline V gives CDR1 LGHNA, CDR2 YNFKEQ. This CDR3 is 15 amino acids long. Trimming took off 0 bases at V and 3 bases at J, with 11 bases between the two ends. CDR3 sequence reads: CASSQDVSGEETQYF. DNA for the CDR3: TGTGCCAGCAGCCAAGATGTGTCGGGAGAAGAGACCCAGTACTTC.

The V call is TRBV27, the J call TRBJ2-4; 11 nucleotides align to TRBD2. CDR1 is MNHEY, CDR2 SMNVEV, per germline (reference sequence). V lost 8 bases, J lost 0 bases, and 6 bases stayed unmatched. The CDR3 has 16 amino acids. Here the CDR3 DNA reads TGTGCCAGCTCCTTAGCGGGAGGGGGAGCCAAAAACATTCAGTACTTC. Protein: CASSLAGGGAKNIQYF.

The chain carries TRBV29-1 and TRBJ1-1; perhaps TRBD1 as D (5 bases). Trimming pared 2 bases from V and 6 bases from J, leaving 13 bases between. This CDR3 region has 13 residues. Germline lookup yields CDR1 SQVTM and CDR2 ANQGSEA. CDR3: CSVEPGATAEAFF. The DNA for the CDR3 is TGCAGCGTTGAACCGGGAGCGACAGCTGAAGCTTTCTTT.

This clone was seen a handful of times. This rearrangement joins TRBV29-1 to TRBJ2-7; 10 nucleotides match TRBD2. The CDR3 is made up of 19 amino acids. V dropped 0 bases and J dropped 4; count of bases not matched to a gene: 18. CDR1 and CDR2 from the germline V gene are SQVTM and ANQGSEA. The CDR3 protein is CSVEEGRTSGDRVGYEQYF. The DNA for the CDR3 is TGCAGCGTTGAAGAGGGGCGGACTAGCGGAGATAGGGTTGGATACGAGCAGTACTTC.

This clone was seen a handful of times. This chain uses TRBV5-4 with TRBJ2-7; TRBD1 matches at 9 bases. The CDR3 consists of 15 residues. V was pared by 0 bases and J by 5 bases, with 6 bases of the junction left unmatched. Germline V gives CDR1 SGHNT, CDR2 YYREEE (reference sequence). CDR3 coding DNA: TGTGCCAGCAGCTTGGGGCGGGACAGGGACCACGAGCAGTACTTC. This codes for CASSLGRDRDHEQYF.

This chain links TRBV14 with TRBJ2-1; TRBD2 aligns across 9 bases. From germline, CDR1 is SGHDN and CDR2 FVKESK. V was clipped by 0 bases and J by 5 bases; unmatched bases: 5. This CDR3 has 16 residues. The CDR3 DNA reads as TGTGCCAGCAGCCAAGATTTTAGCGGGAGAAACAATGAGCAGTTCTTC. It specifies CASSQDFSGRNNEQFF. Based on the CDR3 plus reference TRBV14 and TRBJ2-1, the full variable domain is EAGVTQFPSHSVIEKGQTVTLRCDPISGHDNLYWYRRVMGKEIKFLLHFVKESKQDESGMPNNRFLAERTGGTYSTLKVQPAELEDSGVYFCASSQDFSGRNNEQFFGPGTRLTVL.

The CDR3 sequence: CAISESGGNTEAFF. CDR3 DNA sequence: TGTGCCATCAGTGAAAGTGGGGGAAACACTGAAGCTTTCTTT. The chain has TRBV10-3 and TRBJ1-1; D possibly corresponds to TRBD1 (5 bases). Germline V lookup: CDR1 ENHRY, CDR2 SYGVKD. The V and J ends lost 3 bases and 2 bases respectively, with 10 bases between them. The CDR3 consists of 14 residues.

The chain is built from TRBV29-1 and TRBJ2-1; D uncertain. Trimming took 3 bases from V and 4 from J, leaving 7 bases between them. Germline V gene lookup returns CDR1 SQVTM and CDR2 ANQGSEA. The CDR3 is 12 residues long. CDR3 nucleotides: TGCAGCGTTGAGCAGCAGTACAATGAGCAGTTCTTC. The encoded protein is CSVEQQYNEQFF.

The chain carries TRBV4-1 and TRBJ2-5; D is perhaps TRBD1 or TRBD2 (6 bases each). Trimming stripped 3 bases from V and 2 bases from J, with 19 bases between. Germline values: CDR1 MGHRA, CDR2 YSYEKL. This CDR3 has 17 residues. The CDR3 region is CASSHPREGGQQETQYF. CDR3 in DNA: TGCGCCAGCAGCCATCCCCGTGAGGGGGGTCAACAAGAGACCCAGTACTTC.

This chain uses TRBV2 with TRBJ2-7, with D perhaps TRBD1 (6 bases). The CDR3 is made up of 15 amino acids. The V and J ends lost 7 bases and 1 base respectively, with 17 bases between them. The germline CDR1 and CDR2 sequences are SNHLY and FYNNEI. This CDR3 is CASTPGYRVSYEQYF. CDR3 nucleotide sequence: TGTGCCAGCACTCCGGGGTACAGGGTGTCCTACGAGCAGTACTTC.

This chain's CDR3 is CASTTGVNEQFF. The CDR3 bases are TGTGCCAGCACCACGGGGGTCAATGAGCAGTTCTTC. V and J are TRBV27 and TRBJ2-1, with D perhaps TRBD2 (6 bases). The CDR3 sequence is 12 residues long. Germline assignment: CDR1 MNHEY and CDR2 SMNVEV (reference sequence). Trimming pared 7 bases from V and 6 bases from J, leaving 10 bases between.

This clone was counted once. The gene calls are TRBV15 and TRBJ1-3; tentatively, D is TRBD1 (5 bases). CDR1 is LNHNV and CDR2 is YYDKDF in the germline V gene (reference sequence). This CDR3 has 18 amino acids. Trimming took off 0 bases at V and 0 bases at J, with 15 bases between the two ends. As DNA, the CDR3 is TGTGCCACCAGCAGAGATGGGGGAACACGGAGCTCTGGAAACACCATATATTTT. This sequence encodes CATSRDGGTRSSGNTIYF.

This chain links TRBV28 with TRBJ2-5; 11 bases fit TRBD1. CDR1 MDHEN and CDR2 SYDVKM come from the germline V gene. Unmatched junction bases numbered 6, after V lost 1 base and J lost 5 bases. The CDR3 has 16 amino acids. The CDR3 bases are TGTGCCAGCAGTTTATTCCGGACAGGGGGCGGTGAGACCCAGTACTTC. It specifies CASSLFRTGGGETQYF.

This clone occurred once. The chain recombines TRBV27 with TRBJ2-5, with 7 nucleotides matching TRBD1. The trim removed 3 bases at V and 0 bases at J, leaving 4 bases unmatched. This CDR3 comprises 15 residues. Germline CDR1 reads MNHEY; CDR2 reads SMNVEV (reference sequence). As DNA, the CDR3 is TGTGCCAGCAGTTTTGACAGGGCATACCAAGAGACCCAGTACTTC. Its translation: CASSFDRAYQETQYF.

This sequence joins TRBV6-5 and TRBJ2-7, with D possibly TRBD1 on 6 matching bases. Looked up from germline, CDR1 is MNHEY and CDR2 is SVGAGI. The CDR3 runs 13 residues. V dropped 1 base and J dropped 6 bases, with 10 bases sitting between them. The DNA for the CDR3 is TGTGCCAGCAGTTACTTGGGGGCCGGCGAGCAGTACTTC. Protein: CASSYLGAGEQYF.

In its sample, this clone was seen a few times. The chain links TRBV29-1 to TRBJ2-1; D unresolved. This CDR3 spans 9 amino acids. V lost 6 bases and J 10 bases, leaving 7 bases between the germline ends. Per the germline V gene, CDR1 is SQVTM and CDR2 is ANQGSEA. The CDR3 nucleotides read TGCAGCGTCAACCAAGAGCAGTTCTTC. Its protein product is CSVNQEQFF.

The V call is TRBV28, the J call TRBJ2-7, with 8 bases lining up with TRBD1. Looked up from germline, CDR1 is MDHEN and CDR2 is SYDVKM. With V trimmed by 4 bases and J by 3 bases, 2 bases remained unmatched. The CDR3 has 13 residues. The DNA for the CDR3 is TGTGCCAGCAGTTCCGGGACAGGCTACGAGCAGTACTTC. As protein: CASSSGTGYEQYF.

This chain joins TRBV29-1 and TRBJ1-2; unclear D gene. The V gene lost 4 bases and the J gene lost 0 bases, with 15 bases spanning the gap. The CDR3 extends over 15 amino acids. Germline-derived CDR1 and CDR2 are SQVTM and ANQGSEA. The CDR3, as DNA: TGCAGCGTTGGTTGGACGGAACTAGCTAACTATGGCTACACCTTC. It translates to CSVGWTELANYGYTF.

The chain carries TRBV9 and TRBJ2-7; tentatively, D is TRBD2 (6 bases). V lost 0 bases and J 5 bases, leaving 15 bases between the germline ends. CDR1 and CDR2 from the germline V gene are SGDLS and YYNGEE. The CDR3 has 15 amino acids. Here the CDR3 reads CASSVGGGVLHEQYF. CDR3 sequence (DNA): TGTGCCAGCAGCGTAGGGGGAGGCGTGCTCCACGAGCAGTACTTC.

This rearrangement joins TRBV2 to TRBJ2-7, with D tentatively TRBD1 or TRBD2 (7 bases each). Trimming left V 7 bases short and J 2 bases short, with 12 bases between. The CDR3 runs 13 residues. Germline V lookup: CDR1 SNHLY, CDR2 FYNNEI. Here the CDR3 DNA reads TGTGCCAGCACGGGGGGACAGACCTACGAGCAGTACTTC. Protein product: CASTGGQTYEQYF. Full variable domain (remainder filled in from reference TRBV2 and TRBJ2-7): EPEVTQTPSHQVTQMGQEVILRCVPISNHLYFYWYRQILGQKVEFLVSFYNNEISEKSEIFDDQFSVERPDGSNFTLKIRSTKLEDSAMYFCASTGGQTYEQYFGPGTRLTVT.

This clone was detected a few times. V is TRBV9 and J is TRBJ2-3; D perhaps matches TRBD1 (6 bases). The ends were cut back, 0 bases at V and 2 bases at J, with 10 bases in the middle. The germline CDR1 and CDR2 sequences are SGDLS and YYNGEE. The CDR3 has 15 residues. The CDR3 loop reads CASSVGGQSTDTQYF. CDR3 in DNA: TGTGCCAGCAGCGTAGGAGGACAGTCCACAGATACGCAGTATTTT.

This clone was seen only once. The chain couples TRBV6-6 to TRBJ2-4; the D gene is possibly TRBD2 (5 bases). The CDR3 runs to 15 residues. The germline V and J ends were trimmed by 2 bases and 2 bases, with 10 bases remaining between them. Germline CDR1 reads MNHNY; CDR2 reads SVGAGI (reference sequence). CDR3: CASSYAERSKNIQYF. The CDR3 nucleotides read TGTGCCAGCAGTTACGCCGAGCGGTCCAAAAACATTCAGTACTTC.

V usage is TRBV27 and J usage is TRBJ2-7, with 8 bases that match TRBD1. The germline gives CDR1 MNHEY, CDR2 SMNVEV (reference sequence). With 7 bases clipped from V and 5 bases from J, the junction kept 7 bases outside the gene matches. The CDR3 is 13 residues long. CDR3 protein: CASTDRGIDEQYF. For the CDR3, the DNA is TGTGCCAGCACAGACAGGGGCATCGACGAGCAGTACTTC.

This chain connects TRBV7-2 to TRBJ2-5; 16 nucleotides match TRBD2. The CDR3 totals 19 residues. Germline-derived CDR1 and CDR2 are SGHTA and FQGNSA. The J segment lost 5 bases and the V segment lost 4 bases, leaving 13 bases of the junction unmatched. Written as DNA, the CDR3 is TGTGCCAGCAGCTCTATCTCCGGGACTAGCGGGAGGGCCGGCGAGACCCAGTACTTC. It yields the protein CASSSISGTSGRAGETQYF.